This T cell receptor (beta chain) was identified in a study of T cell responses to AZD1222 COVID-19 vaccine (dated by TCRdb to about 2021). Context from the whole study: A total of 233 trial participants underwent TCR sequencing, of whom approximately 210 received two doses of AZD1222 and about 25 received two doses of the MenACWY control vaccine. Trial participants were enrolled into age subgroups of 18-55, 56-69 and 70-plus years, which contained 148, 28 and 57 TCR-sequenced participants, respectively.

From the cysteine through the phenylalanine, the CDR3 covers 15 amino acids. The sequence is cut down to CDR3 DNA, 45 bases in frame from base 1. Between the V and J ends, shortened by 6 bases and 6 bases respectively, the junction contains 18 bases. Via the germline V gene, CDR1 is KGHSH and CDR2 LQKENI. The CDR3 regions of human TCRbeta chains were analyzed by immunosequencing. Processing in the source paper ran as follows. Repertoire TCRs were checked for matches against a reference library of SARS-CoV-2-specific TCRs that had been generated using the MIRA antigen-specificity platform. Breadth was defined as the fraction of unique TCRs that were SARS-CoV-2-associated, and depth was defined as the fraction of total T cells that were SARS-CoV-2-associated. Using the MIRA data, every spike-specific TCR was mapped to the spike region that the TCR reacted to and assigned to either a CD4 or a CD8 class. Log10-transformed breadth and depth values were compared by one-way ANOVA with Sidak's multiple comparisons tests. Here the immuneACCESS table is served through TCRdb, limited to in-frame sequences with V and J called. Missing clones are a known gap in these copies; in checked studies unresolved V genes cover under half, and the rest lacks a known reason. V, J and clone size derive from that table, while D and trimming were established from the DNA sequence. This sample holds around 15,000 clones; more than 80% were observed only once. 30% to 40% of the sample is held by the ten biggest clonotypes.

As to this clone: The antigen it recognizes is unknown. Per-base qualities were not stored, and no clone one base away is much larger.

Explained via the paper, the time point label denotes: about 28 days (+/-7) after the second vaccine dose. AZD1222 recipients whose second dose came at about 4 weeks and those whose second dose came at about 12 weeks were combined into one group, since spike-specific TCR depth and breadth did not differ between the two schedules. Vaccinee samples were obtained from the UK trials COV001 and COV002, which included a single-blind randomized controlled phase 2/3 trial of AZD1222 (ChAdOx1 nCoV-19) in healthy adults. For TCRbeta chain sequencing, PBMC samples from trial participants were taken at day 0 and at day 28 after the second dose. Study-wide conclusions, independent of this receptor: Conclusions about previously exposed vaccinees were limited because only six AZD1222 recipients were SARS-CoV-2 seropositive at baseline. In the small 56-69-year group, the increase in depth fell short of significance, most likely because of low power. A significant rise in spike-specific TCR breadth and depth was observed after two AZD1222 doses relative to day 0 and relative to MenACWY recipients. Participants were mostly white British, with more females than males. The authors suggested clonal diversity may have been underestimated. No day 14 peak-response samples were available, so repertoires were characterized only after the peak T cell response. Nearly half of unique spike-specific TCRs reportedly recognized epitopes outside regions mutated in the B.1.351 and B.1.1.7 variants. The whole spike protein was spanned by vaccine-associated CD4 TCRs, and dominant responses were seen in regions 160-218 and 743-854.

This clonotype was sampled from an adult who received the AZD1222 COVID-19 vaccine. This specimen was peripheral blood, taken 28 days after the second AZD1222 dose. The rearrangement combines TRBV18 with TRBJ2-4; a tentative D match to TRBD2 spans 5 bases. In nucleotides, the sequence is TGTGCCAGCTCCCCTAATCTAAGCGAGGGAAACATTCAGTACTTC. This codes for CASSPNLSEGNIQYF.